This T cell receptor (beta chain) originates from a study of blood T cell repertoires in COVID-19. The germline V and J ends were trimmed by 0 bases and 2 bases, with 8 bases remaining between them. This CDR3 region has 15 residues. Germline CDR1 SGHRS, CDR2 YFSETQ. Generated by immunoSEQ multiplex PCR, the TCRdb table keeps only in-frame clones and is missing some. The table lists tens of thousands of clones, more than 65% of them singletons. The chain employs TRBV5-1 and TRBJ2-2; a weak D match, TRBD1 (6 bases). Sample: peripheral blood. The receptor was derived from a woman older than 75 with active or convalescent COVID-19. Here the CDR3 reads CASSLVGANTGELFF. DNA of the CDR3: TGCGCCAGCAGCTTGGTGGGGGCCAACACCGGGGAGCTGTTTTTT.